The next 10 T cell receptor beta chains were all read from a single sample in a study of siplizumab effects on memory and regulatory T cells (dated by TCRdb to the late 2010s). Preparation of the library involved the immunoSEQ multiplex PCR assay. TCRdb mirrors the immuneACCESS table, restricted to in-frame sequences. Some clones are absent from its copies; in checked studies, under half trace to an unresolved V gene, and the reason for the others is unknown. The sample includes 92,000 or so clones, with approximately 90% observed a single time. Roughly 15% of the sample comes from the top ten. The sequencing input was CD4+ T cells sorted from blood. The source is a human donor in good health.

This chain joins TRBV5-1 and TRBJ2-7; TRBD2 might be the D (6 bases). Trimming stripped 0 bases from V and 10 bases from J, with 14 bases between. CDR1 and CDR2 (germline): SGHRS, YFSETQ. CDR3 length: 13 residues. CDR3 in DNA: TGCGCCAGCAGCTTGGTTCAGCGGGTTCGTCAGTACTTC. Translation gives CASSLVQRVRQYF. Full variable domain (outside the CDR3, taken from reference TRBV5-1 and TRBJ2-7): KAGVTQTPRYLIKTRGQQVTLSCSPISGHRSVSWYQQTPGQGLQFLFEYFSETQRNKGNFPGRFSGRQFSNSRSEMNVSTLELGDSALYLCASSLVQRVRQYFGPGTRLTVT.

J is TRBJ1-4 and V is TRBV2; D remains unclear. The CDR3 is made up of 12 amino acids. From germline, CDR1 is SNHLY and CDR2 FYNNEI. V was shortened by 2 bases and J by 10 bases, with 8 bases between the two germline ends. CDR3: CASSEPNGKLFF. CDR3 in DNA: TGTGCCAGCAGTGAACCAAACGGAAAACTGTTTTTT.

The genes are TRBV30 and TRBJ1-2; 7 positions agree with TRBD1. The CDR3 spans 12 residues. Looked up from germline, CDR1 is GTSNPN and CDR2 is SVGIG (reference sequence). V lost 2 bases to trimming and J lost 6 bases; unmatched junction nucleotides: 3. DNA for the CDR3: TGTGCCTGGAGTACAGGGGCGAATGGCTACACCTTC. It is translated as CAWSTGANGYTF.

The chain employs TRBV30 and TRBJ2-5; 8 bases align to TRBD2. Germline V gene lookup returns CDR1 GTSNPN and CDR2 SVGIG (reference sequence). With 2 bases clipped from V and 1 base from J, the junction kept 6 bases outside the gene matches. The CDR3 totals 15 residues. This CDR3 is CAWSQLAVLQETQYF. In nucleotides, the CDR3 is TGTGCCTGGAGTCAACTAGCGGTACTCCAAGAGACCCAGTACTTC. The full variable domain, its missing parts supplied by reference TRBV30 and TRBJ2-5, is SQTIHQWPATLVQPVGSPLSLECTVEGTSNPNLYWYRQAAGRGLQLLFYSVGIGQISSEVPQNLSASRPQDRQFILSSKKLLLSDSGFYLCAWSQLAVLQETQYFGPGTRLLVL.

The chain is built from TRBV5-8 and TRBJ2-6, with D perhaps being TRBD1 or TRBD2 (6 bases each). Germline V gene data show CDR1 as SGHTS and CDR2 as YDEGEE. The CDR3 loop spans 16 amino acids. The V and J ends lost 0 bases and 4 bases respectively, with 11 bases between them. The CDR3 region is CASSLVAGTGANVLTF. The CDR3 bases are TGTGCCAGCAGCTTGGTGGCGGGGACAGGGGCCAACGTCCTGACTTTC.

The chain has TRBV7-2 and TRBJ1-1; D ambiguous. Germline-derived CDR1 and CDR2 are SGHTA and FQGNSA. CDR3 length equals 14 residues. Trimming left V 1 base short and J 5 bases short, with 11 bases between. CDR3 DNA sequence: TGTGCCAGCAGCTTAGGCACAATCGGGACTGAAGCTTTCTTT. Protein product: CASSLGTIGTEAFF.

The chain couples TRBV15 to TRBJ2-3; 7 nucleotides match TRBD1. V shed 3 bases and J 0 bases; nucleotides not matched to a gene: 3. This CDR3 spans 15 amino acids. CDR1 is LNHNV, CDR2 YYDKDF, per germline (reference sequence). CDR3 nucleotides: TGTGCCACCAGCAGGTACAGGGGCAGCACAGATACGCAGTATTTT. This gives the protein CATSRYRGSTDTQYF.

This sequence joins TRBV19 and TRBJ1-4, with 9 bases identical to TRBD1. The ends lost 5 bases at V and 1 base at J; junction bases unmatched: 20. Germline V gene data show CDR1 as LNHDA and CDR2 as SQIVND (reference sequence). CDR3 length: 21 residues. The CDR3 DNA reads TGTGCCAGTAGTCCAAACAGGGGGCGCGTGGCGTTGGATGGAACTAATGAAAAACTGTTTTTT. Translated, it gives CASSPNRGRVALDGTNEKLFF.

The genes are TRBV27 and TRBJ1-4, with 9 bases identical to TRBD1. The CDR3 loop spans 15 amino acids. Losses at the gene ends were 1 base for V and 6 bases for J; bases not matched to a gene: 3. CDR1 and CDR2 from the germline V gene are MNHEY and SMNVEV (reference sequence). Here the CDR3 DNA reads TGTGCCAGCAGTTTATTGGGGACAGGGCATGAAAAACTGTTTTTT. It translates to CASSLLGTGHEKLFF.

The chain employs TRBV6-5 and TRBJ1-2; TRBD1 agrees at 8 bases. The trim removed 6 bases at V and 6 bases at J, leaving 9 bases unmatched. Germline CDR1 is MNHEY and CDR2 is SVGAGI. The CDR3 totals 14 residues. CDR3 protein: CASRPWDRFDGYTF. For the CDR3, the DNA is TGTGCCAGCAGACCGTGGGACAGGTTTGATGGCTACACCTTC.